This paragraph covers one T cell receptor (beta chain) sequence. Original processing notes: Reference gene primers were amplified, and this amplification served to estimate nucleated cell counts. Measured with immunoSEQ multiplex PCR; TCRdb has only the in-frame clones, and not every one. That table is the source of V, J and clone size, and D and trimming were worked out from the DNA. Here the sample spans fewer than 300,000 clones, 80% to 90% being singletons. This sample is drawn from a study of blood T cell repertoires in COVID-19. Study information: Donors in the United States, Italy and Spain gave samples during acute or convalescent COVID-19. PBMCs, B-cell-depleted T cells, or T cells were the source of the cDNA or gDNA that made up the material.

The sequence came from a woman in her 50s who had recovered from COVID-19. Sequenced: peripheral blood.

In nucleotides, the CDR3 is TGTGCCAGCAGCCCCTCTAGCGGGGGGGACAATGAGCAGTTCTTC. Protein: CASSPSSGGDNEQFF. The chain carries TRBV7-3 and TRBJ2-1; TRBD2 agrees at 12 bases. This CDR3 is built from 15 residues. Germline trimming cut 5 bases from V and 5 bases from J; bases unmatched to any gene: 4. Per the germline V gene, CDR1 is SGHTA and CDR2 is FQGTGA.